These 32 T cell receptor beta chains share one sample of origin, sequenced in a study of T cell repertoires in cytomegalovirus infection. These receptors are not linked to any known antigen. MiXCR, applied by TCRdb to the reads, yields one record per CDR3 protein. The sample has about 110,000 distinct CDR3 sequences; roughly two fifths are singletons. The sample in question was CD8+ T cells from cultured PBMCs, obtained from culture after CMV antigen stimulation. These receptors were obtained from a human donor in good health (CMV status not recorded). Some clones in this sample may be carry-over from other donors' samples.

V and J are TRBV7-4 and TRBJ2-5, with unresolved D. CDR1 and CDR2 from the germline V gene are SGHVT and SQSDAQ. Trimming removed 6 bases at V and 5 bases at J, with 4 bases between. This CDR3 has 10 amino acids. The CDR3 coding sequence is TGTGCCAGCAGATCGGAGACCCAGTACTTC. Translation gives CASRSETQYF.

This clonotype was recorded a few times. The J gene is TRBJ1-5, the V gene TRBV27; D gene uncertain. V was pared by 1 base and J by 0 bases, with 13 bases between. Germline V lookup: CDR1 MNHEY, CDR2 SMNVEV (reference sequence). This CDR3 is built from 17 residues. The CDR3, as DNA: TGTGCCAGCAGTTTATATTCGGGAGGGAATAGCAATCAGCCCCAGCATTTT. Amino acids: CASSLYSGGNSNQPQHF.

The V gene is TRBV2, the J gene TRBJ2-2, with 8 bases lining up with TRBD2. The CDR3 is 16 residues long. V lost 3 bases to trimming and J lost 6 bases; unmatched junction nucleotides: 9. The germline V gene encodes CDR1 SNHLY and CDR2 FYNNEI. The CDR3 DNA reads as TGTGCCAGCAGTGATCCGGGACTAGTCGGTTCCGGGGAGCTGTTTTTT. Translation: CASSDPGLVGSGELFF.

The chain couples TRBV12-3 or TRBV12-4 to TRBJ2-1; D is tentatively TRBD1 or TRBD2 (5 bases each). This CDR3 spans 13 amino acids. V lost 3 bases and J lost 8, with 11 bases in between. The CDR3: CASSFPSGHEQFF. The CDR3, as DNA: TGTGCCAGCAGTTTCCCTTCGGGGCATGAGCAGTTCTTC.

The V call is TRBV7-9, the J call TRBJ2-1; D tentatively reads TRBD1 or TRBD2 (5 bases each). V was pared by 5 bases and J by 6 bases, with 11 bases between. This CDR3 region has 13 residues. CDR1 is SEHNR, CDR2 FQNEAQ, per germline (reference sequence). The CDR3 DNA follows: TGTGCCAGCAGCCCGGGACGGATCAATGAGCAGTTCTTC. Protein product: CASSPGRINEQFF.

This clonotype has more than one count but fewer than ten. V gene TRBV4-1 combines with J gene TRBJ2-1, with TRBD2 as a possible D gene (5 bases). The CDR3 is made up of 14 amino acids. Per the germline V gene, CDR1 is MGHRA and CDR2 is YSYEKL. V was cut by 0 bases and J by 4 bases, with 7 bases left in between. Here the CDR3 DNA reads TGCGCCAGCAGCCAAGAGGACTTTTACAATGAGCAGTTCTTC. As protein: CASSQEDFYNEQFF.

This clonotype was counted a single time. This sequence joins TRBV27 and TRBJ2-1; D possibly corresponds to TRBD2 (5 bases). Deletions cut 8 bases from V and 1 base from J, with 12 bases between. This CDR3 spans 14 amino acids. CDR1 is MNHEY, CDR2 SMNVEV, per germline (reference sequence). The CDR3 here is CASCKGLSYNEQFF. The DNA for the CDR3 is TGTGCCAGCTGTAAAGGACTGTCCTACAATGAGCAGTTCTTC.

The chain carries TRBV7-2 and TRBJ1-4; D is uncertain. The CDR3 length is 12 residues. V was pared by 1 base and J by 7 bases, with 4 bases between. Germline V gene sequence: CDR1 SGHTA, CDR2 FQGNSA. Here the CDR3 reads CASSLDGEKLFF. DNA for the CDR3: TGTGCCAGCAGCTTAGATGGTGAAAAACTGTTTTTT.

The chain joins TRBV12-3 or TRBV12-4 to TRBJ2-3, with no clear D. CDR3 size: 13 residues. Trimming removed 6 bases from V and 5 bases from J, with 12 bases in between. The CDR3 sequence is CASRPRLLDTQYF. The CDR3 DNA is TGTGCCAGCAGGCCCCGCCTTCTAGATACGCAGTATTTT.

This clonotype was detected only a few times. CDR3 DNA: TGTGCCAGCAGCCAACCGGGGAACACTGAAGCTTTCTTT. Its protein product is CASSQPGNTEAFF. This chain uses TRBV14 with TRBJ1-1, with D unclear. The CDR3 sequence is 13 residues long. Germline V gene lookup returns CDR1 SGHDN and CDR2 FVKESK. The V and J ends lost 2 bases and 1 base respectively, with 5 bases between them.

A few counts support this clonotype. Here the CDR3 reads CASRPEEAGREETQYF. CDR3 DNA: TGTGCCAGCCGACCCGAGGAAGCGGGGAGGGAGGAGACCCAGTACTTC. This chain links TRBV28 with TRBJ2-5; TRBD2 aligns across 7 bases. This CDR3 is built from 16 residues. The germline V gene has CDR1 MDHEN and CDR2 SYDVKM. V was pared by 8 bases and J by 5 bases, with 17 bases of the junction left unmatched.

Only a few counts were recorded for this clonotype. The rearrangement joins TRBV9 to TRBJ1-1; unclear D gene. The germline V and J ends were trimmed by 4 bases and 1 base, with 14 bases remaining between them. Germline V gene sequence: CDR1 SGDLS, CDR2 YYNGEE. The length of the CDR3 is 15 residues. The CDR3 nucleotides read TGTGCCAGCAGCCCCAGACAAACGACGAACACTGAAGCTTTCTTT. This codes for CASSPRQTTNTEAFF.

Ten or more counts support this clonotype. The chain is built from TRBV7-2 and TRBJ2-1; TRBD2 aligns across 8 bases. CDR3 length: 14 residues. After removal of 5 bases from V and 8 bases from J, the junction contained 8 bases not matched to a gene. Germline-derived CDR1 and CDR2 are SGHTA and FQGNSA. The chain's CDR3 is CASSPFGGADEQFF. CDR3 DNA: TGTGCCAGCAGCCCGTTCGGGGGGGCCGATGAGCAGTTCTTC.

The chain uses TRBV7-2 and TRBJ2-5; D uncertain. The germline V gene encodes CDR1 SGHTA and CDR2 FQGNSA. V gave up 3 bases and J gave up 5 bases, with 19 bases separating them. The CDR3 spans 16 residues. CDR3 nucleotide sequence: TGTGCCAGCAGCTTCCGCGTCATCGGAACACGGGAGACCCAGTACTTC. Translated, it gives CASSFRVIGTRETQYF. Full variable domain (outside the CDR3, taken from reference TRBV7-2 and TRBJ2-5): GAGVSQSPSNKVTEKGKDVELRCDPISGHTALYWYRQSLGQGLEFLIYFQGNSAPDKSGLPSDRFSAERTGGSVSTLTIQRTQQEDSAVYLCASSFRVIGTRETQYFGPGTRLLVL.

A word on this clonotype: Sequence at one end of the junction differs from germline and may be a read error. CDR3 nucleotides: TGCGCCAGCAGCTTAGTACAGGGTCAGCGGAACACTGAAGCTTTCTTT. This sequence encodes CASSLVQGQRNTEAFF. The chain employs TRBV5-3 and TRBJ1-1, with TRBD1 as a possible D gene (6 bases). TRBV5-3 is marked as an open reading frame, function uncertain. This CDR3 has 16 residues.

The V gene is TRBV27, the J gene TRBJ1-3; D is uncertain. The germline V and J ends were trimmed by 3 bases and 4 bases, with 10 bases remaining between them. CDR1 is MNHEY and CDR2 is SMNVEV in the germline V gene (reference sequence). The CDR3 consists of 14 residues. The CDR3 DNA reads TGTGCCAGCAGTTTGGCGGCATCCGGAAACACCATATATTTT. Encoded protein: CASSLAASGNTIYF.

The V gene is TRBV28, the J gene TRBJ2-1, with 12 positions matching TRBD2. Germline assignment: CDR1 MDHEN and CDR2 SYDVKM. The CDR3 runs 18 residues. V lost 6 bases to trimming and J lost 4 bases; unmatched junction nucleotides: 13. CDR3 amino acids: CASSPQPGLAGRYNEQFF. CDR3 in DNA: TGTGCCAGCAGCCCCCAGCCCGGACTAGCGGGGAGGTACAATGAGCAGTTCTTC.

This clonotype has at least ten counts. The chain is built from TRBV7-6 and TRBJ2-1, with D maybe TRBD2 (6 bases). Trimming pared 1 base from V and 5 bases from J, leaving 9 bases between. Germline V CDR1 and CDR2: SGHVS, FNYEAQ. The CDR3 is made up of 14 amino acids. The CDR3 loop is CASSLDRGNNEQFF. The CDR3 DNA reads as TGTGCCAGCAGCTTAGATCGGGGGAACAATGAGCAGTTCTTC.

Only a few counts were recorded for this clonotype. The genes are TRBV11-1 and TRBJ2-3; TRBD1 agrees at 7 bases. The V segment lost 2 bases and the J segment 6 bases; nucleotides outside the gene matches: 2. Germline loops: CDR1 SGHAT, CDR2 FQDESV (reference sequence). The CDR3 length is 13 residues. CDR3 sequence (DNA): TGTGCCAGCAGCTTAAGGGGGCCCGATACGCAGTATTTT. It yields the protein CASSLRGPDTQYF.

This clonotype has just a few counts. This sequence joins TRBV7-9 and TRBJ2-2; TRBD1 might be the D (6 bases). The CDR3 runs to 16 residues. With 1 base removed from V and 4 bases from J, the gap between germline ends came to 13 bases. Germline CDR1 is SEHNR and CDR2 is FQNEAQ (reference sequence). CDR3 loop: CASSLGSQGSTGELFF. The CDR3 nucleotides read TGTGCCAGCAGCTTAGGGTCCCAGGGGAGCACCGGGGAGCTGTTTTTT.

The V gene is TRBV2, the J gene TRBJ2-1; D uncertain. CDR3 length: 11 amino acids. The germline gives CDR1 SNHLY, CDR2 FYNNEI. Between the trimmed V and J ends, which lost 3 bases and 9 bases, there was a span of 6 bases. The CDR3 coding sequence is TGTGCCAGCAGTGATTGGATTGAGCAGTTCTTC. The encoded protein is CASSDWIEQFF.

This clonotype was seen many times. CDR3 nucleotides: TGTGCCAGCAGCGCCCAGACTAGCGGGAACAATGAGCAGTTCTTC. It yields the protein CASSAQTSGNNEQFF. The genes are TRBV7-2 and TRBJ2-1; 11 positions match TRBD2. Germline assignment: CDR1 SGHTA and CDR2 FQGNSA. V lost 5 bases to trimming and J lost 5 bases; unmatched junction nucleotides: 5. This CDR3 spans 15 amino acids.

This chain uses TRBV6-2 or TRBV6-3 with TRBJ2-3; 12 positions agree with TRBD2. CDR3 length: 16 amino acids. Germline CDR1 and CDR2: MNHEY and SVGEGT. J gave up 3 bases and V 5 bases, and 6 bases lay outside the gene matches. CDR3 bases: TGTGCCAGCAGTCGCCTAGCGGGGGGGCCTACAGATACGCAGTATTTT. The encoded protein is CASSRLAGGPTDTQYF.

In this sample, this clonotype turned up a few times. The chain links TRBV7-6 to TRBJ2-5; TRBD2 agrees at 14 bases. Germline loops: CDR1 SGHVS, CDR2 FNYEAQ. The CDR3 runs to 15 residues. After removal of 6 bases from V and 2 bases from J, the junction contained 2 bases not matched to a gene. CDR3 nucleotide sequence: TGTGCCAGCAGACGGACTAGCGGGGGGCAAGAGACCCAGTACTTC. This gives the protein CASRRTSGGQETQYF.

V and J are TRBV20-1 and TRBJ1-6; 8 bases fit TRBD1. The CDR3 has 15 residues. Germline-derived CDR1 and CDR2 are DFQATT and SNEGSKA (reference sequence). J lost 14 bases, V lost 0 bases, and 12 bases had no gene match. The CDR3: CSARELPGGPQALHF. DNA for the CDR3: TGCAGTGCTAGAGAACTGCCAGGGGGCCCCCAAGCCCTCCACTTT.

This clonotype was seen a few times. The chain recombines TRBV12-3 or TRBV12-4 with TRBJ2-1, with a weak D call TRBD2 (5 bases). The CDR3 consists of 16 residues. Trimming removed 7 bases at V and 4 bases at J, with 20 bases between. This CDR3 is CASTDPGKGRYNEQFF. The CDR3 DNA sequence: TGTGCCAGCACCGACCCCGGGAAAGGGCGGTACAATGAGCAGTTCTTC.

V gene TRBV11-1 combines with J gene TRBJ1-6; no firm D call. This CDR3 is built from 14 residues. The germline gives CDR1 SGHAT, CDR2 FQDESV (reference sequence). V was trimmed by 5 bases and J by 10 bases, leaving 15 bases between them. Here the CDR3 DNA reads TGTGCCAGCAGCCCACCCGGTTTAGGGTCACCCCTCCACTTT. As protein: CASSPPGLGSPLHF.

The chain combines TRBV12-3 or TRBV12-4 with TRBJ1-2; D is perhaps TRBD1 (6 bases). This CDR3 comprises 14 residues. Trimming cost V 8 bases and J 3 bases, with 16 bases left between them. The CDR3 DNA sequence: TGTGCCAGCTGGGGCGGGGGCGGTGACTATGGCTACACCTTC. Protein sequence: CASWGGGGDYGYTF.

The table lists this clonotype with many counts. The gene calls are TRBV7-8 and TRBJ2-3, with D possibly matching TRBD2 (6 bases). The CDR3 has 14 amino acids. The germline V gene encodes CDR1 SGHVS and CDR2 FQNEAQ. Deletions cut 0 bases from V and 2 bases from J, with 6 bases between. The CDR3 DNA reads as TGTGCCAGCAGCTTAGCACTAGCCACAGATACGCAGTATTTT. It codes for CASSLALATDTQYF.

This chain joins TRBV2 and TRBJ2-3; D is uncertain. Germline assignment: CDR1 SNHLY and CDR2 FYNNEI. The CDR3 runs to 16 residues. V was cut by 1 base and J by 0 bases, with 11 bases left in between. CDR3 loop: CASSEGRIGSTDTQYF. As DNA, the CDR3 is TGTGCCAGCAGTGAAGGGCGAATAGGGAGCACAGATACGCAGTATTTT.

This clonotype has ten or more counts. The CDR3 region has the DNA TGTGCCAGCAGCAAACAGGGGATACTTTACGAGCAGTACTTC. Its protein product is CASSKQGILYEQYF. The V and J genes are TRBV12-3 or TRBV12-4 and TRBJ2-7, with 7 bases matching TRBD1. Trimming took 6 bases from V and 4 from J; bases not matched to a gene: 9. The CDR3 is 14 amino acids.

The CDR3 DNA sequence: TGTGCCAGCAGCTGGGGAGGGGGCTACGAGCAGTACTTC. Translated, it gives CASSWGGGYEQYF. This chain links TRBV7-3 with TRBJ2-7, with D perhaps TRBD2 (7 bases). The CDR3 loop spans 13 amino acids. V was pared by 4 bases and J by 3 bases, with 10 bases between. From germline, CDR1 is SGHTA and CDR2 FQGTGA.